This record covers a single T cell receptor (beta chain). Its antigen is unknown. Base quality data are lacking; no much larger clone is found one base away. This record belongs to a study of cytomegalovirus exposure and HLA in healthy donors (dated 2017 in TCRdb). With regard to the full study: An earlier analysis of roughly 500 of the donors reported more than 250 Gb of sequence data and around 120 million unique TCR beta sequences from 150 million to 200 million T cells. Typing coverage varied by locus: roughly 620-640 donors for A, B, C, DRB1 and DQB1; roughly 510 for DQA1; some 610 for DPA1; around 450 for DPB1. Both class I and class II loci were covered by HLA typing, at four-digit resolution. The later analysis used no new phenotypic data to find candidate immune exposures, relying instead on TCR beta sequences and their occurrence across donors. Among 350 to 400 genotyped donors of the cohort, an average of around 240,000 unique TCR beta nucleotide sequences were sequenced per donor, roughly 20% of them non-productive. All discovery cohort repertoires had been generated using a single sequencing platform. High-throughput TCR immunosequencing, statistical association of individual TCRs with disease status, and machine learning were combined to predict cytomegalovirus infection status. An early release covering roughly 640 HLA-typed donors comprised 250 to 350 gigabases of sequencing data and 85 million to 100 million unique TCR sequences. An earlier analysis of fewer than 700 of the donors applied high-throughput TCR beta sequencing to assess whether each TCR beta V gene segment acted as functional or pseudogenic. Using immunosequencing, the study profiled T cell repertoires from approximately 700 subjects and related those repertoires to cytomegalovirus serostatus. Donor age, sex, ethnicity and CMV serostatus were compiled together with the repertoire data. Of the 300 to 500 genotyped donors, less than 85% were placed in the genetic ancestry cluster associated with self-reported Caucasian donors. Because of strong linkage in the cohort, four or five DR-DQ haplotypes were treated as single units for association and clustering. In addition to the first cohort of hundreds of subjects, a separate validation cohort of 120 different subjects was used. A later analysis re-examined previously published TCR beta repertoires from 610 or so donors and added high-resolution HLA genotyping to investigate patterns of TCR occurrence. The aim of the study was to test whether cataloging public T cell receptors could identify signatures of past pathogen exposure. A later genetic analysis used genome-wide SNP genotypes for 398 of the 666 donors, treating that subset as a discovery cohort. Overall results and qualifications from the work: Because some donors lacked HLA typing at each locus, the association tests relied only on the typed subset. In a later analysis, several top co-occurrence clusters were reported to appear linked to parvovirus B19, influenza, CMV and Epstein-Barr virus. Specific HLA alleles were associated with 15,000 to 20,000 TCR beta sequences at a false discovery rate of 0.05 in a later analysis. In a later analysis, HLA-associated TCR beta chains were found to be more clonally expanded and to have lower generation probabilities than equally common non-associated chains. Sequencing depth was assumed to be roughly uniform across donors in the presence/absence analyses, though that assumption may not hold. In a later analysis, most CMV-associated TCR beta chains were found to appear HLA-restricted, with HLA associations seemingly driven largely by CMV exposure. In an earlier analysis of 500 to 650 of the donors, most TCR beta V segments appeared in productive rearrangements about 90% or about 30% of the time, broadly matching IMGT annotations. V-gene and J-gene trimming of TCR beta chains was associated with a missense DCLRE1C variant in a later genetic analysis, and the association was replicated in an independent cohort. A further reported finding was that TCR beta sequences accurately predicted the HLA-A and HLA-B alleles for most subjects in the first cohort. Most TCR sequences were seen in very few donors, while some public TCRs were found in many individuals. The authors suggested that the approach could potentially be generalized to other disease states and immunological phenotypes. For the cohort, immune exposure information was limited to CMV serostatus. A few of the identified cytomegalovirus-associated TCR beta chains were confirmed in vitro to be specific for cytomegalovirus antigens. In a later analysis, the rate of TCR association differed among HLA loci, with DRB1 alleles having the most associated TCRs and HLA-C alleles having the fewest. Strong co-occurrence of HLA alleles, especially DR and DQ, made assigning TCR associations to individual alleles difficult. The classifier was reported to diagnose cytomegalovirus status with high specificity and sensitivity in both the original and validation cohorts. Correlated functional status among segregating V segments might be attributable to linkage disequilibrium, but an unknown experimental factor could not be ruled out. Compared with the approximately 720-donor mean, donors in an Asian-associated ancestry cluster had fewer N-insertions in productive TCRs, according to a later genetic analysis. Some IMGT-functional V segments, including TRBV6-2 and TRBV6-3, could not be told apart with the 87-base-pair reads, so those segments were excluded. A cluster of highly shared sequence variants was judged likely to be a technical artifact of the sequencing pipeline. The study listed over 150 TCR beta chains as associated with cytomegalovirus. Roughly 17 rarely observed V segments, including chromosome 9 orphons, were excluded from the earlier analysis of some 590 of the donors because counts were too low. The cohort was sequenced for TCR beta chains only, and without alpha or paired-chain data the features that could be detected were limited.

The cohort consisted of 666 healthy bone marrow donors. Cohort members were all nominally healthy when sampled, although unrecorded immune exposures were likely present. The donor was CMV seronegative and belonged to the group of 380 or so seronegative cohort members. A peripheral blood sample was collected from each donor, and TCR beta sequencing was performed on peripheral blood mononuclear cells. Genomic DNA was extracted from the blood cell samples with the Qiagen DNeasy Blood Extraction Kit. Reading the germline V gene gives CDR1 SGDLS and CDR2 YYNGEE. V is pruned by 4 bases and J by 4 bases, leaving 7 bases of the junction without a gene match. The CDR3 sequence holds 15 residues, the cysteine and phenylalanine included. Just the 45-base CDR3 DNA is kept, in frame starting at base 1. Libraries were prepared through the immunoSEQ multiplex PCR assay. For the multiplex PCR, a mixture combining 60 forward primers for TCR Vbeta segments and 13 reverse primers for TCR Jbeta segments was used. Amplification of the CDR3 region of rearranged TCR beta genes was performed with a multiplex PCR assay on genomic DNA. On the Illumina HiSeq System, the amplified TCR beta libraries were sequenced as 87-base-pair reads. The paper's processing steps were these. In a later analysis, tens of millions of unique TCR beta chains were counted across the 500 to 700 repertoires, and about 10 million of these chains were shared by at least two donors. Raw reads were error-corrected and collapsed into unique sequences by a nearest-neighbor algorithm in which closely related sequences were merged to remove PCR and sequencing errors. V, D and J gene segments were assigned by aligning CDR3 sequences to IMGT reference sequences. Each retained sequence needed at least a six-nucleotide match to both a V gene segment and a J gene segment. Rearrangements were classified as productive when the CDR3 lacked stop codons and remained in frame with V and J, and all other rearrangements were classified as non-productive. CDR3 was defined by IMGT convention, running from the second conserved V-encoded cysteine to the conserved J-encoded phenylalanine. The earlier analysis of 587 of the donors excluded sequences that lacked an unambiguous match to a single V gene segment. An earlier analysis of about 600 of the donors called V segments functional above 56.7% productive rearrangements and segregating when the between-donor standard deviation exceeded 5%. A statistical classification framework was built for diagnosing cytomegalovirus status from the catalog of TCR beta chain sequences. In a later analysis, V and J genes were assigned by comparing TCR nucleotide sequences against IMGT/GENE-DB human TR gene sequences. A later analysis assigned CDR3 sequences and most-parsimonious VDJ recombination scenarios with the TCRdist pipeline. In a later analysis, each TCR beta chain was defined by its CDR3 amino acid sequence together with its V-gene family, and reads without a unique V-gene family were excluded. To address suspected cross-contamination and a sequencing artifact, a later analysis removed several hundred highly shared, low-generation-probability nucleotide sequences. In a later analysis, a clonal expansion index for each public chain was calculated from normalized within-repertoire ranks of inferred template counts. In a later analysis, generation probabilities were computed with a VDJ recombination model fitted to out-of-frame rearrangements, and the resulting probabilities were checked against IGoR. In a later analysis, TCR-TCR, TCR-HLA and TCR-CMV co-occurrence was scored with hypergeometric tests, and a repertoire-size bias correction was applied to TCR pairs. In a later analysis, false discovery rates were estimated by permuting HLA or CMV assignments 20 times. In a later analysis, co-occurring TCRs were grouped with DBSCAN, and TCRdist sequence similarity was added when clustering was performed within HLA-allele-positive subsets. Repertoires with fewer than 30,000 or more than 120,000 public chains were left out of co-occurrence clustering, as were four to six repertoires with anomalous nucleotide sharing. In TCRdb, the immuneACCESS table is reduced to in-frame sequences with V and J assigned. These tables do not hold every clone; where another copy was compared, an unresolved V gene accounts for under half, and the others remain unexplained. V and J calls plus clone size are reproduced from that table; the DNA served to infer D and trimming. The sample contains 95,000 to 150,000 clones, more than 55% of them found a single time. In total, the top ten clones hold more than 1.5% of the sample.

Sequencing input: PBMCs. The chain couples TRBV9 to TRBJ1-3, with 8 middle bases fitting TRBD1. The receptor's source is a young man in good health and CMV-seronegative. The sequenced DNA: TGTGCCAGCAGCACGGGGGACAGGCGGGGAAACACCATATATTTT. Its product reads: CASSTGDRRGNTIYF. When the CDR3 is completed using the reference TRBV9 and TRBJ1-3 genes on either side, the full variable domain is DSGVTQTPKHLITATGQRVTLRCSPRSGDLSVYWYQQSLDQGLQFLIQYYNGEERAKGNILERFSAQQFPDLHSELNLSSLELGDSALYFCASSTGDRRGNTIYFGEGSWLTVV.